The clone carrying this T cell receptor beta chain was seen at least ten times. Its antigen remains unknown. This sample stems from a study of CD8+CD57+ T cells in acquired aplastic anemia. Study summary: Sorted CD4+ and CD8+ cells yielded DNA averaging around 3.2 ug. Study-wide results and limits: Overlapping CD8+ CDR3 repertoires of patients and controls contained about 27 shared sequences.

According to the study, genomic DNA was the template for TCR beta VDJ and CDR3 profiling. TCRdb re-analysed the reads in MiXCR, keeping a single row per CDR3 protein. The repertoire holds 150,000 to 200,000 distinct CDR3 sequences, with about 64% as singletons. CDR3 length equals 15 residues. Germline V gene lookup returns CDR1 SNHLY and CDR2 FYNNEI. Trimming at V came to 6 bases and at J to 3 bases, leaving 7 bases not matched to a gene. The genes are TRBV2 and TRBJ2-7; 11 bases are a match to TRBD2. Sample: sorted CD4+, CD8+, or CD8+CD57+ T cells (not recorded which) from PBMCs. This TCR came from a human donor in good health. In DNA form, the CDR3 reads TGTGCCAGCAGGACCGGGACTAGCGGAGTCTACGAGCAGTACTTC. Its protein product is CASRTGTSGVYEQYF.